Listed here are 11 T cell receptor beta chains from one sample, sequenced in a study of CD8 T cells in ankylosing spondylitis. TCRdb redid the calling of the 5' RACE reads with MiXCR, one entry per CDR3 protein. The sample records nearly 250,000 distinct CDR3 sequences, 30% to 40% being singletons. Input material: blood, either unsorted or a sorted T cell fraction (not recorded which). All receptors derive from a male donor with ankylosing spondylitis or in good health (not recorded which).

This clonotype has at least ten counts. CDR3 bases: TGCAGTTCGCAAGGGAGGGGGGATCAGCCCCAGCATTTT. Protein product: CSSQGRGDQPQHF. This chain links TRBV20-1 with TRBJ1-5, with a possible D match to TRBD1 (6 bases). V was shortened by 8 bases and J by 5 bases, with 16 bases between the two germline ends. The V gene's germline CDR1 is DFQATT and CDR2 SNEGSKA (reference sequence). The CDR3 sequence is 13 residues long.

This clonotype was seen a few times. J is TRBJ2-5 and V is TRBV12-3 or TRBV12-4; D gene ambiguous. V lost 8 bases to trimming and J lost 1 base, with 14 bases between them. The CDR3 length is 14 residues. CDR3 nucleotides: TGTGCCAGCTCCCCTGGACGGCTCCAAGAGACCCAGTACTTC. Its translation is CASSPGRLQETQYF.

This clonotype was counted a few times. V and J are TRBV12-3 or TRBV12-4 and TRBJ1-5, with D tentatively TRBD1 (6 bases). Between the trimmed V and J ends, which lost 4 bases and 3 bases, there was a span of 16 bases. The CDR3 length is 16 residues. CDR3 in DNA: TGTGCCAGCAGTTACGGGGGCAGGGCGGACAATCAGCCCCAGCATTTT. As protein: CASSYGGRADNQPQHF.

The chain recombines TRBV29-1 with TRBJ1-1; D not certain. The CDR3 is 11 amino acids. CDR1 and CDR2 from the germline V gene are SQVTM and ANQGSEA. Trimming took off 6 bases at V and 10 bases at J, with 15 bases between the two ends. The CDR3 is CSVANPKAAFF. CDR3 nucleotides: TGCAGCGTCGCAAACCCCAAGGCAGCTTTCTTT.

Only a few counts were recorded for this clonotype. V gene TRBV6-1 combines with J gene TRBJ1-1; 9 bases match TRBD1. CDR1 is MNHNS, CDR2 SASEGT, per germline. This CDR3 region has 14 residues. Unmatched junction bases numbered 4, after V lost 5 bases and J lost 3 bases. The CDR3 bases are TGTGCCAGCAGTAGGGACAGGGCGGACACTGAAGCTTTCTTT. It specifies CASSRDRADTEAFF.

This chain links TRBV25-1 with TRBJ2-2; 7 bases fit TRBD2. The CDR3 extends over 15 amino acids. The germline V gene has CDR1 MGHDK and CDR2 SYGVNS. Trimming cost V 4 bases and J 0 bases; bases outside gene matches: 2. The DNA for the CDR3 is TGTGCCAGCAGTGTTGGGGGGGCGAACACCGGGGAGCTGTTTTTT. Translating gives CASSVGGANTGELFF.

V gene TRBV20-1 combines with J gene TRBJ2-3, with a possible D match to TRBD2 (6 bases). The CDR3 runs 14 residues. CDR1 is DFQATT and CDR2 is SNEGSKA in the germline V gene (reference sequence). Trimming removed 0 bases from V and 1 base from J, with 8 bases in between. The CDR3: CSAREIAGTDTQYF. The CDR3 DNA follows: TGCAGTGCTAGAGAAATAGCGGGCACAGATACGCAGTATTTT.

This clonotype has a handful of counts. V usage is TRBV20-1 and J usage is TRBJ2-1; 8 bases agree with TRBD2. The germline V gene encodes CDR1 DFQATT and CDR2 SNEGSKA (reference sequence). The V gene end was trimmed by 5 bases and the J gene end by 10 bases; junction bases not matched to a gene: 10. The CDR3 totals 13 residues. This CDR3 is CSAPRTSSGEQFF. The CDR3 nucleotides are TGCAGTGCTCCACGGACTAGCAGCGGAGAGCAGTTCTTC.

The chain carries TRBV7-9 and TRBJ2-1, with 7 bases lining up with TRBD1. With 5 bases clipped from V and 4 bases from J, the junction kept 11 bases outside the gene matches. The CDR3 has 16 residues. Germline V gene sequence: CDR1 SEHNR, CDR2 FQNEAQ (reference sequence). In DNA form, the CDR3 reads TGTGCCAGCAGCCCCCAAGACAGGGTGGGGTACAATGAGCAGTTCTTC. This codes for CASSPQDRVGYNEQFF.

This clonotype was observed a few times. The chain uses TRBV9 and TRBJ1-1, with D maybe TRBD1 (5 bases). In germline, CDR1 is SGDLS, CDR2 YYNGEE. The CDR3 extends over 14 amino acids. Trimming removed 3 bases from V and 7 bases from J, with 16 bases in between. CDR3 region: CASSEAWGDNEAFF. The CDR3 DNA follows: TGTGCCAGCAGCGAGGCCTGGGGGGATAATGAAGCTTTCTTT.

This clonotype was observed a handful of times. The chain employs TRBV20-1 and TRBJ2-5; tentative D call: TRBD2 (6 bases). V gave up 2 bases and J gave up 5 bases, with 9 bases separating them. Germline V gives CDR1 DFQATT, CDR2 SNEGSKA (reference sequence). This CDR3 is 12 amino acids long. The CDR3 DNA reads as TGCAGTGCTAGACCCGGAGGGGAGACCCAGTACTTC. Its translation: CSARPGGETQYF.